One and the same sample provided the 11 T cell receptor beta chains below, sequenced in a study of blood T cell repertoires in COVID-19. Data came from immunoSEQ multiplex PCR; TCRdb stores just in-frame clones and leaves some out. The sample lists under 350,000 clones, just over 85% seen once, with around 4.2% in the top ten. The sequenced sample was PBMCs or T cells enriched from blood (not recorded which). The receptors stem from a woman aged 40 to 50 with acute COVID-19.

The chain links TRBV12-3 or TRBV12-4 to TRBJ2-7; possible D gene TRBD2, 6 bases. The CDR3 has 13 residues. The V end lost 4 bases, the J end lost 2 bases, and 9 bases lay between the germline ends. CDR3 loop: CASSSSVTYEQYF. In DNA form, the CDR3 reads TGTGCCAGCAGTTCTAGCGTAACCTACGAGCAGTACTTC.

A few counts support this clone. The CDR3 loop is CASGYSVVPGELFF. The CDR3 DNA follows: TGTGCCAGCGGGTACAGTGTAGTCCCCGGGGAGCTGTTTTTT. This chain uses TRBV6-5 with TRBJ2-2; D not certain. Looked up from germline, CDR1 is MNHEY and CDR2 is SVGAGI. The CDR3 has 14 residues. With 8 bases removed from V and 6 bases from J, the gap between germline ends came to 16 bases.

This clone was counted a single time. The rearrangement links TRBV7-9 to TRBJ2-6; tentative D call: TRBD2 (5 bases). The germline gives CDR1 SEHNR, CDR2 FQNEAQ (reference sequence). Trimming took off 5 bases at V and 2 bases at J, with 19 bases between the two ends. The CDR3 contains 18 residues. The DNA of the CDR3 is TGTGCCAGCAGCCTTCGGGGTTCAACCCCCACTGGGGCCAACGTCCTGACTTTC. It yields the protein CASSLRGSTPTGANVLTF.

The CDR3 nucleotides are TGTGCCAGCAGCCAAGATCCTCCGGCTAACTATGGCTACACCTTC. This codes for CASSQDPPANYGYTF. The chain employs TRBV4-2 and TRBJ1-2; the D is unclear. Germline-derived CDR1 and CDR2 are LGHNA and YNFKEQ. There are 15 residues in the CDR3. Trimming left V 0 bases short and J 0 bases short, with 8 bases between.

The genes are TRBV27 and TRBJ2-5, with 11 nucleotides matching TRBD2. CDR3 length: 17 residues. V lost 4 bases to trimming and J lost 4 bases; unmatched junction nucleotides: 11. Germline CDR1 MNHEY, CDR2 SMNVEV (reference sequence). CDR3 region: CASSSLAGVSWLETQYF. In nucleotides, the CDR3 is TGTGCCAGCAGTTCACTAGCGGGAGTGAGTTGGTTAGAGACCCAGTACTTC.

This chain uses TRBV28 with TRBJ1-4; 7 positions agree with TRBD1. This CDR3 contains 21 residues. The germline V gene encodes CDR1 MDHEN and CDR2 SYDVKM. Trimming removed 4 bases from V and 7 bases from J; junction bases left unmatched: 27. CDR3 in amino acids: CASSSLRTGASVMFSREKLFF. The CDR3 DNA follows: TGTGCCAGCAGTTCACTTCGGACAGGCGCCTCTGTCATGTTTAGTCGTGAAAAACTGTTTTTT.

The gene calls are TRBV3-1 (or the pseudogene TRBV3-2) and TRBJ1-5, with D possibly matching TRBD1 (6 bases). V gave up 8 bases and J gave up 0 bases, with 11 bases separating them. This CDR3 contains 14 residues. Germline V gives CDR1 LGHDT, CDR2 YNNKEL (reference sequence). CDR3 sequence reads: CASPGTYSNQPQHF. CDR3 nucleotide sequence: TGTGCCAGCCCCGGGACATATAGCAATCAGCCCCAGCATTTT.

The rearrangement links TRBV29-1 to TRBJ1-4; 10 bases fit TRBD1. V lost 6 bases to trimming and J lost 4 bases; unmatched junction nucleotides: 11. Per the germline V gene, CDR1 is SQVTM and CDR2 is ANQGSEA. CDR3 length equals 16 residues. Written as DNA, the CDR3 is TGCAGCGTCCAATCCCCGAGGACAGGGGGTAATGAAAAACTGTTTTTT. Translating gives CSVQSPRTGGNEKLFF. Full variable domain (outside the CDR3, taken from reference TRBV29-1 and TRBJ1-4): SAVISQKPSRDICQRGTSLTIQCQVDSQVTMMFWYRQQPGQSLTLIATANQGSEATYESGFVIDKFPISRPNLTFSTLTVSNMSPEDSSIYLCSVQSPRTGGNEKLFFGSGTQLSVL.

The rearrangement links TRBV10-3 to TRBJ2-7; D not certain. V was trimmed by 0 bases and J by 10 bases, leaving 19 bases between them. CDR3 size: 15 residues. The germline CDR1 and CDR2 sequences are ENHRY and SYGVKD. The CDR3 reads CAISESVIRSNNQYF. The CDR3 DNA is TGTGCCATCAGTGAGTCGGTCATACGATCTAATAACCAGTACTTC.

This chain uses TRBV3-1 (or the pseudogene TRBV3-2) with TRBJ1-3; the D is unclear. Germline V gives CDR1 LGHDT, CDR2 YNNKEL (reference sequence). There are 15 residues in the CDR3. V lost 0 bases to trimming and J lost 7 bases, with 13 bases between them. In DNA form, the CDR3 reads TGTGCCAGCAGCCAAGAGGCAGGCTGGAGGAACACCATATATTTT. Amino acids: CASSQEAGWRNTIYF.

V usage is TRBV3-1 (or the pseudogene TRBV3-2) and J usage is TRBJ2-7, with 8 bases fitting TRBD1. Germline V lookup: CDR1 LGHDT, CDR2 YNNKEL (reference sequence). The CDR3 is 14 residues long. The V and J ends lost 1 base and 2 bases, in that order; junction bases with no gene match: 1. CDR3 in amino acids: CASSQATGAYEQYF. The CDR3, as DNA: TGTGCCAGCAGCCAAGCGACAGGGGCCTACGAGCAGTACTTC.